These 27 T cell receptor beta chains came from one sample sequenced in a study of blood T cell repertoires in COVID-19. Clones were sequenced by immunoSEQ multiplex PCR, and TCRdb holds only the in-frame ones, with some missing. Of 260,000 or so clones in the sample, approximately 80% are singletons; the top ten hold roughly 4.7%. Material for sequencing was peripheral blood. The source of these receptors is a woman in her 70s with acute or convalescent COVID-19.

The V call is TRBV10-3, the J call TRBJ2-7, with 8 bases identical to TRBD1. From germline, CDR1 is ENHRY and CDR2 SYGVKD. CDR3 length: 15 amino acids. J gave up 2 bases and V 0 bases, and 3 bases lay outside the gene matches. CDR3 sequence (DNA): TGTGCCATCAGTGAGTCTATGGACAGGGCCTACGAGCAGTACTTC. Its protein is CAISESMDRAYEQYF.

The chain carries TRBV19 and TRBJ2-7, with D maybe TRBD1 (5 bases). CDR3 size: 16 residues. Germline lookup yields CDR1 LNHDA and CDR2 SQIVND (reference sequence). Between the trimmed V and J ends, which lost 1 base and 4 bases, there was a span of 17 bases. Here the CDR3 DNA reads TGTGCCAGTAGTATAGGGGGCCCCGCCACGGGTTACGAGCAGTACTTC. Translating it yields CASSIGGPATGYEQYF.

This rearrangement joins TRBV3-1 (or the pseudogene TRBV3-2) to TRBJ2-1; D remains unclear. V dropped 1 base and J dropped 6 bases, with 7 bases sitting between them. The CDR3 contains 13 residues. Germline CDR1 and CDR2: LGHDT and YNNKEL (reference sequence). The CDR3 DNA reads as TGTGCCAGCAGCCAAGGGCCGGGCAATGAGCAGTTCTTC. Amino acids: CASSQGPGNEQFF.

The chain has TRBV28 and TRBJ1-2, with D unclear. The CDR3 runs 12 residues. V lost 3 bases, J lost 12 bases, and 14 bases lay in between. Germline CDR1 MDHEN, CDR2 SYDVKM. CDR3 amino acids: CASSLRQGSNTF. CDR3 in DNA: TGTGCCAGCAGTTTGAGACAAGGTTCGAACACCTTC.

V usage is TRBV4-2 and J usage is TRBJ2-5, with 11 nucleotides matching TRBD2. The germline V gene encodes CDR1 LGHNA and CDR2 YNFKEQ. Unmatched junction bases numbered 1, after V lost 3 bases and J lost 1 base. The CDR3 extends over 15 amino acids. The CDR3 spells CASSQGLAAQETQYF. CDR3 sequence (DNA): TGTGCCAGCAGCCAGGGACTAGCGGCCCAAGAGACCCAGTACTTC.

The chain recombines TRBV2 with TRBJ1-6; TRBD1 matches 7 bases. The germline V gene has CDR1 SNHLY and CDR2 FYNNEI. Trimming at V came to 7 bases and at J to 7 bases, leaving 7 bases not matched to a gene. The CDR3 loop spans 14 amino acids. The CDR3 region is CASKMTGQNSPLHF. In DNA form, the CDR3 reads TGTGCCAGCAAAATGACAGGGCAAAATTCACCCCTCCACTTT.

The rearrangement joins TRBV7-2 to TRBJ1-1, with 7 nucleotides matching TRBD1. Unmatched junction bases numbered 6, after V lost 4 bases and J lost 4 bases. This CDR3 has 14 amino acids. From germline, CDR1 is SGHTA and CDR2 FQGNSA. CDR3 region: CASSWGTVVTEAFF. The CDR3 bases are TGTGCCAGCAGCTGGGGGACAGTTGTCACTGAAGCTTTCTTT.

CDR3 DNA: TGCGCCAGCAGCCAAGATCACGGAGCGCCCGGGGAGCTGTTTTTT. Translation: CASSQDHGAPGELFF. The chain employs TRBV4-3 and TRBJ2-2, with D unresolved. Between the trimmed V and J ends, which lost 0 bases and 6 bases, there was a span of 11 bases. Germline V CDR1 and CDR2: LGHNA, YSLEER. This CDR3 comprises 15 residues.

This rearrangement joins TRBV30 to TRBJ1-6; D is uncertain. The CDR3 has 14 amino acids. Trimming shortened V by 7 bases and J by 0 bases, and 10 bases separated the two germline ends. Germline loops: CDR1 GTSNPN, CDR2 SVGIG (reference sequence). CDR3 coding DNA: TGTGCCTTCACTCGGTTCTCCTATAATTCACCCCTCCACTTT. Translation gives CAFTRFSYNSPLHF.

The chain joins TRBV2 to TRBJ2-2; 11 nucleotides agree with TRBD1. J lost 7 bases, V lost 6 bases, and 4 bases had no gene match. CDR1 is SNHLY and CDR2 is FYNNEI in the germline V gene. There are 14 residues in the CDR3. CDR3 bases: TGTGCCAGCAGAGGACAGGGGGCTGTCGGGGAGCTGTTTTTT. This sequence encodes CASRGQGAVGELFF.

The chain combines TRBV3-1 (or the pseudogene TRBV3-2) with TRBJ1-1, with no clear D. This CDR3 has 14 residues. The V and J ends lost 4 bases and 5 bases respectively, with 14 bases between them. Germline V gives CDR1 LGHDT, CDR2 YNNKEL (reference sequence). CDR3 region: CASSLSRRGTEAFF. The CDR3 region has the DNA TGTGCCAGCAGCCTATCAAGGAGAGGAACTGAAGCTTTCTTT.

The chain's CDR3 is CASSLSVNTQYF. As DNA, the CDR3 is TGTGCCAGCAGCTTGTCAGTCAATACGCAGTATTTT. The chain joins TRBV5-6 to TRBJ2-3; D is uncertain. Germline lookup yields CDR1 SGHDT and CDR2 YYEEEE. V gave up 1 base and J gave up 7 bases, with 7 bases separating them. There are 12 residues in the CDR3.

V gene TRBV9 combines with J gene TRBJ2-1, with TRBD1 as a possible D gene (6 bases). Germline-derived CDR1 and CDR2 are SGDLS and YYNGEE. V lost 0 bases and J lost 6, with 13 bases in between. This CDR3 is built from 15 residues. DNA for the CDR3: TGTGCCAGCAGCGTAGAAACAGGGATCGGCAATGAGCAGTTCTTC. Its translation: CASSVETGIGNEQFF.

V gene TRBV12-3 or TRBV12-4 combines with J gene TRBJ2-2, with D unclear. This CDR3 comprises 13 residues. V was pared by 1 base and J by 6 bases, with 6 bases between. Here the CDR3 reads CASSLVAAGELFF. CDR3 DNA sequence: TGTGCCAGCAGTTTAGTAGCCGCCGGGGAGCTGTTTTTT.

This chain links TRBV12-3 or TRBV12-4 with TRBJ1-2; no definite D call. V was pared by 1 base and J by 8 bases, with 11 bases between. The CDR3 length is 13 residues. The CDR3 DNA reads TGTGCCAGCAGTTTAGGGCAGGCAACGGGCTACACCTTC. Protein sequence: CASSLGQATGYTF.

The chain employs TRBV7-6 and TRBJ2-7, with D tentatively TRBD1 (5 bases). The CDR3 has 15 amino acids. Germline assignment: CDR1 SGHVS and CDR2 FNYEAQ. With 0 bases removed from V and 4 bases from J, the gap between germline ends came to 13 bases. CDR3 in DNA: TGTGCCAGCAGCTTAGCCCGACAGACTTCTTACGAGCAGTACTTC. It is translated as CASSLARQTSYEQYF.

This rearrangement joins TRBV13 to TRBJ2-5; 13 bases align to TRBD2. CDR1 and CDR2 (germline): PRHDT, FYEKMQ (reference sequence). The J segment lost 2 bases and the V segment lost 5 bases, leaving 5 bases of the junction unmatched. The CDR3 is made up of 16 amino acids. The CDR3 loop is CASSPPGLAGQETQYF. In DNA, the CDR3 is TGTGCCAGCAGCCCTCCGGGACTAGCGGGACAAGAGACCCAGTACTTC. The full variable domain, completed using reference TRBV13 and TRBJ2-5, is AAGVIQSPRHLIKEKRETATLKCYPIPRHDTVYWYQQGPGQDPQFLISFYEKMQSDKGSIPDRFSAQQFSDYHSELNMSSLELGDSALYFCASSPPGLAGQETQYFGPGTRLLVL.

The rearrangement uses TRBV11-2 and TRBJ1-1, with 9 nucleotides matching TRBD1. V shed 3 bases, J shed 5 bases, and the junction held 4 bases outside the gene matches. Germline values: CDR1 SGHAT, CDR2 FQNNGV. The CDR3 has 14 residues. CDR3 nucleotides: TGTGCCAGCAGCTTCGACAGGGGGGGGACTGAAGCTTTCTTT. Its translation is CASSFDRGGTEAFF.

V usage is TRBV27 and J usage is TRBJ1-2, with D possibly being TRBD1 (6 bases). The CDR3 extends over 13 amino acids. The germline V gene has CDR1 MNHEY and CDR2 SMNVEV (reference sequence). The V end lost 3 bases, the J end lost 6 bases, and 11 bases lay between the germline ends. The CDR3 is CASSFTGLDGYTF. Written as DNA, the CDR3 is TGTGCCAGCAGTTTTACAGGGCTTGATGGCTACACCTTC.

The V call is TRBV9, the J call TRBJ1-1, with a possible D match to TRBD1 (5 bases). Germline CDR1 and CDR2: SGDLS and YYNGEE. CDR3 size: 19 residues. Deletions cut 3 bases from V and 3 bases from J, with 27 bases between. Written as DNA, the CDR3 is TGTGCCAGCAGCGGTCACCTGGGGCAGGGCGGGGGACCGGACACTGAAGCTTTCTTT. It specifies CASSGHLGQGGGPDTEAFF. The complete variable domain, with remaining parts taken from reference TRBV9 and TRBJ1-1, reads DSGVTQTPKHLITATGQRVTLRCSPRSGDLSVYWYQQSLDQGLQFLIQYYNGEERAKGNILERFSAQQFPDLHSELNLSSLELGDSALYFCASSGHLGQGGGPDTEAFFGQGTRLTVV.

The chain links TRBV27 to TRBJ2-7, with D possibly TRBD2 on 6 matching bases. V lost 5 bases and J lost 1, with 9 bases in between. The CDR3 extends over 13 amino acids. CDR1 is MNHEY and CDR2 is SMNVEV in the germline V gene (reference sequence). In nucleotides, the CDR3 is TGTGCCAGCAGTGCCGGGACTTCCTACGAGCAGTACTTC. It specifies CASSAGTSYEQYF.

CDR3: CSASHGQARNQPQHF. The CDR3 nucleotides are TGCAGTGCTAGTCATGGACAGGCCCGAAATCAGCCCCAGCATTTT. The chain links TRBV20-1 to TRBJ1-5; 7 bases align to TRBD1. With 3 bases clipped from V and 4 bases from J, the junction kept 9 bases outside the gene matches. The CDR3 extends over 15 amino acids. CDR1 and CDR2 (germline): DFQATT, SNEGSKA (reference sequence).

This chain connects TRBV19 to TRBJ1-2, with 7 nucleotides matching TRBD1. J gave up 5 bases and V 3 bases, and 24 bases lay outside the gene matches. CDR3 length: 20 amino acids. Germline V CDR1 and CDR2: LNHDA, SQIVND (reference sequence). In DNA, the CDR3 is TGTGCCAGTAGTATCCCCCTTTTACCGGGACAGATAACTAAACTTTATGGCTACACCTTC. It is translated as CASSIPLLPGQITKLYGYTF.

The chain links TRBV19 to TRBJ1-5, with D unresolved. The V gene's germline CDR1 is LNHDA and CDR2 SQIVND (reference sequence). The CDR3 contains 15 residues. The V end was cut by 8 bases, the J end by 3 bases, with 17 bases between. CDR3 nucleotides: TGTGCCAGTTTACCCCCCGGCCAGGCCAATCAGCCCCAGCATTTT. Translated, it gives CASLPPGQANQPQHF.

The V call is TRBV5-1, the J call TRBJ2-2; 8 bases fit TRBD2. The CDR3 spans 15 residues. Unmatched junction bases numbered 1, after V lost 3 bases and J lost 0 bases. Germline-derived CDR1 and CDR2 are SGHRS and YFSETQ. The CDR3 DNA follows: TGCGCCAGCAGCTCGGGACTAGCGAACACCGGGGAGCTGTTTTTT. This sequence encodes CASSSGLANTGELFF.

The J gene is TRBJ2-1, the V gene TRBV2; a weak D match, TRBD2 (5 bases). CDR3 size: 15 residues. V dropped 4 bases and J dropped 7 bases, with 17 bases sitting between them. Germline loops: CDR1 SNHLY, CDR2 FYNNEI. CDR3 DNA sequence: TGTGCCAGCAGTGGAGGGCTAGCCTCGGGTAATGAGCAGTTCTTC. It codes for CASSGGLASGNEQFF.

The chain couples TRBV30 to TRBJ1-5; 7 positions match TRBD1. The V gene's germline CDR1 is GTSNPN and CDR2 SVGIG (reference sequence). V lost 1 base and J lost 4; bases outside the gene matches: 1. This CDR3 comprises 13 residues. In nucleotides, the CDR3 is TGTGCCTGGAGTGAACAGGGGAATCAGCCCCAGCATTTT. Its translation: CAWSEQGNQPQHF.